Listed below are T cell receptor beta chains from one sample, sequenced in a study of control samples from healthy donors and cancer patients. The method was immunoSEQ multiplex PCR; TCRdb's version includes in-frame clones alone and lacks a portion of them. The sample contains more than 75,000 clones, approximately 84% of which appear only once. Sequences were obtained from PBMCs. The receptors derive from a man between 65 and 85 years old with lung cancer. Both conserved end residues are part of each CDR3. Fields, in order: clone size, V gene, J gene, D gene, CDR3 DNA, CDR3 protein. A D gene is named only where the DNA matches it firmly. Some rows mark clone size as missing; the rest say once, few, many or name a class of expanded clone.

clone_size: .
v_call: TRBV18
j_call: TRBJ2-5
d_call: .
cdr3_nt: TGTGCCAGCTCACCACCTGGGGCCATACAAGAGACCCAGTACTTC
cdr3_aa: CASSPPGAIQETQYF

clone_size: .
v_call: TRBV29-1
j_call: TRBJ1-1
d_call: .
cdr3_nt: TGCAGCGGCGGTGGTTGGAACACTGAAGCTTTCTTT
cdr3_aa: CSGGGWNTEAFF

clone_size: .
v_call: TRBV13
j_call: TRBJ1-1
d_call: TRBD1
cdr3_nt: TGTGCCAGCAGTAAACCTACAGGGGGCAACACTGAAGCTTTCTTT
cdr3_aa: CASSKPTGGNTEAFF

clone_size: .
v_call: TRBV7-2
j_call: TRBJ2-7
d_call: .
cdr3_nt: TGTGCCAGCAGCTTAGGTTACGGGTCCTACGAGCAGTACTTC
cdr3_aa: CASSLGYGSYEQYF

clone_size: once
v_call: TRBV6-4
j_call: TRBJ1-2
d_call: .
cdr3_nt: TGTGCCAGCAGAATCGGACAGAACTATGGCTACACCTTC
cdr3_aa: CASRIGQNYGYTF

clone_size: .
v_call: TRBV12-3/TRBV12-4
j_call: TRBJ2-3
d_call: .
cdr3_nt: TGTGCCAGCAGTTCGGAAGCGGCTTATACGCAGTATTTT
cdr3_aa: CASSSEAAYTQYF

clone_size: .
v_call: TRBV4-2
j_call: TRBJ2-1
d_call: .
cdr3_nt: TGTGCCAGCAGCCAACTTGATCCGGAAAGGCCCTACAATGAGCAGTTCTTC
cdr3_aa: CASSQLDPERPYNEQFF

clone_size: few
v_call: TRBV5-6
j_call: TRBJ1-3
d_call: .
cdr3_nt: TGTGCCAGCAGCTTGGTTTCAGAACGTATCAGAAACACCATATATTTT
cdr3_aa: CASSLVSERIRNTIYF

clone_size: .
v_call: TRBV28
j_call: TRBJ2-2
d_call: TRBD2
cdr3_nt: TGTGCCAGCAGTGATGAGCGGTCAGGAGCGGGAATCACCGGGGAGCTGTTTTTT
cdr3_aa: CASSDERSGAGITGELFF

clone_size: .
v_call: TRBV15
j_call: TRBJ2-3
d_call: .
cdr3_nt: TGTGCCACCAGCAGAGCGGCAGGGGCAGATACGCAGTATTTT
cdr3_aa: CATSRAAGADTQYF

clone_size: .
v_call: TRBV7-9
j_call: TRBJ2-1
d_call: .
cdr3_nt: TGTGCCAGCAGCGTTAGCGAAAGCTCCTACAATGAGCAGTTCTTC
cdr3_aa: CASSVSESSYNEQFF

clone_size: .
v_call: TRBV5-5
j_call: TRBJ2-1
d_call: .
cdr3_nt: TGTGCCAGCAGCTTAGGTCTCCAATTCTCTGAGCAGTTCTTC
cdr3_aa: CASSLGLQFSEQFF

clone_size: .
v_call: TRBV18
j_call: TRBJ1-2
d_call: .
cdr3_nt: TGTGCCAGCTCACCAAAGACGGGACGTCAGTCTAACTATGGCTACACCTTC
cdr3_aa: CASSPKTGRQSNYGYTF

clone_size: once
v_call: TRBV10-3
j_call: TRBJ1-1
d_call: TRBD1
cdr3_nt: TGTGCCATCGGGAGCAGGGGGATGAACACTGAAGCTTTCTTT
cdr3_aa: CAIGSRGMNTEAFF

clone_size: many
v_call: TRBV6-1
j_call: TRBJ2-7
d_call: TRBD1
cdr3_nt: TGTGCCAGCAGTGAATACGGGACAGGGCCCCTAGGGCAGTACTTC
cdr3_aa: CASSEYGTGPLGQYF

clone_size: .
v_call: TRBV5-4
j_call: TRBJ1-6
d_call: TRBD1
cdr3_nt: TGTGCCAGCAGCCCCTCCACAGGGGTTTATACAAGTTCACCCCTCCACTTT
cdr3_aa: CASSPSTGVYTSSPLHF

clone_size: .
v_call: TRBV30
j_call: TRBJ1-1
d_call: .
cdr3_nt: TGTGCCTGGAGTGTACACTCATACAGGGTCACTGAAGCTTTCTTT
cdr3_aa: CAWSVHSYRVTEAFF

clone_size: .
v_call: TRBV7-3
j_call: TRBJ2-7
d_call: .
cdr3_nt: TGTGCCAGCAGCCCGAACTCCTATAGCTCCTACGAGCAGTACTTC
cdr3_aa: CASSPNSYSSYEQYF

clone_size: .
v_call: TRBV7-8
j_call: TRBJ1-6
d_call: .
cdr3_nt: TGTGCCAGCAGCCCTCGGGGAGGGAATTCACCCCTCCACTTT
cdr3_aa: CASSPRGGNSPLHF

clone_size: .
v_call: TRBV5-4
j_call: TRBJ2-7
d_call: .
cdr3_nt: TGTGCCAGCAGCTTGATGGCGGGGCGGGAGCAGTACTTC
cdr3_aa: CASSLMAGREQYF

clone_size: .
v_call: TRBV19
j_call: TRBJ1-6
d_call: TRBD1
cdr3_nt: TGTGCCAGTAGTGAACAGGGGGCTTTTTCACCCCTCCACTTT
cdr3_aa: CASSEQGAFSPLHF

clone_size: .
v_call: TRBV18
j_call: TRBJ2-1
d_call: .
cdr3_nt: TGTGCCAGCTCAAATCGGTCCCAAGGTGAGCAGTTCTTC
cdr3_aa: CASSNRSQGEQFF

clone_size: .
v_call: TRBV3-1/TRBV3-2
j_call: TRBJ2-3
d_call: TRBD1
cdr3_nt: TGTGCCAGCAGCCAAGGGGCAGGGGGCGCAATGGATACGCAGTATTTT
cdr3_aa: CASSQGAGGAMDTQYF

clone_size: few
v_call: TRBV15
j_call: TRBJ1-1
d_call: .
cdr3_nt: TGTGCCACCAGCTGGACGTTGAACACTGAAGCTTTCTTT
cdr3_aa: CATSWTLNTEAFF

clone_size: .
v_call: TRBV21-1
j_call: TRBJ2-6
d_call: .
cdr3_nt: TGTGCCAGCAGCATCGACCCGGGGGGGCGCCCTAAAGGGGCCAACGTCCTGACTTTC
cdr3_aa: CASSIDPGGRPKGANVLTF

clone_size: once
v_call: TRBV19
j_call: TRBJ2-6
d_call: TRBD1
cdr3_nt: TGTGCCAGTAGTATGGGGACAGTGTTCTCTGGGGCCAACGTCCTGACTTTC
cdr3_aa: CASSMGTVFSGANVLTF

clone_size: .
v_call: TRBV18
j_call: TRBJ1-1
d_call: .
cdr3_nt: TGTGCCAGCTCACTCCGGGATCTGAACACTGAAGCTTTCTTT
cdr3_aa: CASSLRDLNTEAFF

clone_size: .
v_call: TRBV6-5
j_call: TRBJ1-2
d_call: TRBD1
cdr3_nt: TGTGCCAGCAGTTACACAGACAGGGCGGGTGGCTACACCTTC
cdr3_aa: CASSYTDRAGGYTF

clone_size: once
v_call: TRBV6-5
j_call: TRBJ2-4
d_call: TRBD1
cdr3_nt: TGTGCCAGCGACAGGGCTGTCCTGGGGGACATTCAGTACTTC
cdr3_aa: CASDRAVLGDIQYF

clone_size: .
v_call: TRBV24-1
j_call: TRBJ2-1
d_call: .
cdr3_nt: TGTGCCACCAGTGATTTTGGGAGGGGGCGGTCTGAGCAGTTCTTC
cdr3_aa: CATSDFGRGRSEQFF

clone_size: .
v_call: TRBV28
j_call: TRBJ1-1
d_call: TRBD1
cdr3_nt: TGTGCCAGCAGTCGACAGGGGGCTGGAAGCACTGAAGCTTTCTTT
cdr3_aa: CASSRQGAGSTEAFF

clone_size: .
v_call: TRBV6-6
j_call: TRBJ1-5
d_call: .
cdr3_nt: TGTGCCAGCAGTTACTCGGGGCGTAGCAATCAGCCCCAGCATTTT
cdr3_aa: CASSYSGRSNQPQHF

clone_size: .
v_call: TRBV18
j_call: TRBJ2-3
d_call: TRBD1
cdr3_nt: TGTGCCAGCTCACCACCGACAGGGGCCCAACAGGATACGCAGTATTTT
cdr3_aa: CASSPPTGAQQDTQYF

clone_size: .
v_call: TRBV21-1
j_call: TRBJ2-3
d_call: .
cdr3_nt: TGTGCCAGCAGCAAATCCCTCCAATGTCAGGGGCCAGATACGCAGTATTTT
cdr3_aa: CASSKSLQCQGPDTQYF

clone_size: .
v_call: TRBV30
j_call: TRBJ2-3
d_call: TRBD2
cdr3_nt: TGTGCCTGGAGTGTACTAGCGGGGGGGAGCTCGCAGTATTTT
cdr3_aa: CAWSVLAGGSSQYF

clone_size: once
v_call: TRBV25-1
j_call: TRBJ2-3
d_call: .
cdr3_nt: TGTGCCAGCAGTGAATGGGCAGGGGGCACAGATACGCAGTATTTT
cdr3_aa: CASSEWAGGTDTQYF

clone_size: once
v_call: TRBV6-6
j_call: TRBJ2-3
d_call: .
cdr3_nt: TGTGCCACCGATCGTAGGGGAGGAGATACGCAGTATTTT
cdr3_aa: CATDRRGGDTQYF

clone_size: .
v_call: TRBV19
j_call: TRBJ2-3
d_call: TRBD2
cdr3_nt: TGTGCCAGTAGTCCCCTAGCGGGGAACACAGATACGCAGTATTTT
cdr3_aa: CASSPLAGNTDTQYF

clone_size: .
v_call: TRBV29-1
j_call: TRBJ2-7
d_call: .
cdr3_nt: TGCAGCGTTGAAGGCAGGGGTTCCTACGAGCAGTACTTC
cdr3_aa: CSVEGRGSYEQYF

clone_size: .
v_call: TRBV7-9
j_call: TRBJ2-3
d_call: TRBD2
cdr3_nt: TGTGCCAGCAGCTTAGGGATCGGGACTAGCGGGGGCACAGATACGCAGTATTTT
cdr3_aa: CASSLGIGTSGGTDTQYF

clone_size: .
v_call: TRBV7-2
j_call: TRBJ1-1
d_call: .
cdr3_nt: TGTGCCAGCAGCTTAGACACGGCAAACACTGAAGCTTTCTTT
cdr3_aa: CASSLDTANTEAFF

clone_size: .
v_call: TRBV29-1
j_call: TRBJ2-7
d_call: TRBD1
cdr3_nt: TGCAGCGTTAGCAAGGGGGCAGGCGAGCAGTACTTC
cdr3_aa: CSVSKGAGEQYF

clone_size: .
v_call: TRBV11-2
j_call: TRBJ2-7
d_call: .
cdr3_nt: TGTGCCAGCAGCTTTAGGAGGCGGTCTTTTGAGCAGTACTTC
cdr3_aa: CASSFRRRSFEQYF

clone_size: .
v_call: TRBV19
j_call: TRBJ1-2
d_call: TRBD1
cdr3_nt: TGTGCCAGTAGTATCCCGGGACAGGGGGTCGGCTACACCTTC
cdr3_aa: CASSIPGQGVGYTF

clone_size: .
v_call: TRBV7-2
j_call: TRBJ1-2
d_call: .
cdr3_nt: TGTGCCAGCAGCTCCAATCTGGGAGCGGGGACGGTAGATGGCTACACCTTC
cdr3_aa: CASSSNLGAGTVDGYTF

clone_size: .
v_call: TRBV5-1
j_call: TRBJ1-4
d_call: .
cdr3_nt: TGCGCCAGCAGCTTGGGTGGGGCCCGGGAAAAACTGTTTTTT
cdr3_aa: CASSLGGAREKLFF

clone_size: once
v_call: TRBV5-1
j_call: TRBJ1-4
d_call: TRBD1
cdr3_nt: TGCGCCAGCTCGGTGTCGGGCAGGGGGCATGAAAAACTGTTTTTT
cdr3_aa: CASSVSGRGHEKLFF

clone_size: .
v_call: TRBV19
j_call: TRBJ2-1
d_call: .
cdr3_nt: TGTGCCAGTAGTATAGAGACTCCTTACAATGAGCAGTTCTTC
cdr3_aa: CASSIETPYNEQFF

clone_size: .
v_call: TRBV4-3
j_call: TRBJ2-2
d_call: TRBD2
cdr3_nt: TGCGCCAGCAGCCAATCAGCGGGGGGTATCACCGGGGAGCTGTTTTTT
cdr3_aa: CASSQSAGGITGELFF

clone_size: .
v_call: TRBV6-5
j_call: TRBJ1-5
d_call: .
cdr3_nt: TGTGCCAGCACCGAAACCCAGGGGCAGCCCCAGCATTTT
cdr3_aa: CASTETQGQPQHF

clone_size: .
v_call: TRBV4-2
j_call: TRBJ1-1
d_call: .
cdr3_nt: TGTGCCAGCAGCCAAGCAGGGGTCCCAAGATGGACTGAAGCTTTCTTT
cdr3_aa: CASSQAGVPRWTEAFF

clone_size: .
v_call: TRBV18
j_call: TRBJ1-2
d_call: .
cdr3_nt: TGTGCCAGCTCACCGGTACTCCAATCGGGAGGCTACACCTTC
cdr3_aa: CASSPVLQSGGYTF

clone_size: .
v_call: TRBV27
j_call: TRBJ2-7
d_call: .
cdr3_nt: TGTGCCAGCAGTTTACAGGGGTCCTACGAGCAGTACTTC
cdr3_aa: CASSLQGSYEQYF

clone_size: few
v_call: TRBV7-3
j_call: TRBJ2-3
d_call: TRBD1
cdr3_nt: TGTGCCAGCAGCCCCGGGACAGGGTCAGATACGCAGTATTTT
cdr3_aa: CASSPGTGSDTQYF